Listed below are T cell receptor beta chains from one sample, sequenced in a study of CD8+CD57+ T cells in acquired aplastic anemia. TCRdb independently ran MiXCR on the reads; one entry per CDR3 protein. Of about 400,000 distinct CDR3 sequences listed, just under 70% are singletons. The material sequenced was sorted CD4+, CD8+, or CD8+CD57+ T cells (not recorded which) from PBMCs. Every receptor here comes from a human donor in good health, serving as a control. Each CDR3 is given without its conserved first and last residue.

v_call cdr3_aa
TRBV11-2 ASSLDGAGRTGELF
TRBV14 ASSQGHVVAYEH
TRBV20-1 SVALAGGTDTQY
TRBV7-2 ASSLGGGGDETQY
TRBV5-4 ASSLVGRTDSPLH
TRBV20-1 SASWGCNSQAF
TRBV12-3/TRBV12-4 ASSGRTGRDEKLF
TRBV12-3/TRBV12-4 ASSVARYEQY
TRBV20-1 SADRGRNEQF
TRBV7-2 ASSLVAGQGAPSGYNEQF
TRBV20-1 SAQDRGRYT
TRBV7-3 ASSVGAVGESPL
TRBV29-1 SVSGGGHGYT
TRBV7-8 ASSLLGGHEQFF
TRBV24-1 ATSDWRYQPQH
TRBV9 ASSGNQGINEKLF
TRBV11-3 ASSLDLAGSNQETQY
TRBV6-1 ASEIGETQY
TRBV19 ASRSSETQY
TRBV7-2 ASNPGGGQTQHLH
TRBV10-3 ASSETGARRAEAF
TRBV7-6 ASSLTASSYNEQF
TRBV10-3 AISDQQGANSPQY
TRBV30 AWSVLGRDTEAF
TRBV2 ASTTHHSGIKAQH
TRBV12-3/TRBV12-4 ASSLDSGTSYEQY
TRBV11-1 ASSMGGANEQF
TRBV6-5 ASSYGSGTYEQY
TRBV12-3/TRBV12-4 ASSFRTSGPHNEQF
TRBV7-2 ASSSQGGDQPNEKLF
TRBV5-1 ASSMESDTISPLH
TRBV6-2/TRBV6-3 ASSYSGLDYGYT
TRBV20-1 GARDGTVNTEAL
TRBV2 ASSSRQGYTNHGYT
TRBV19 ASRTQGMSTEAF
TRBV11-2 ASSLEAGAGVGELF
TRBV20-1 SAGGETQY
TRBV7-2 ASSPRPLPQETQY
TRBV20-1 SARTSGTYNEQF
TRBV18 ASSPYDQGALPNSPLH
TRBV20-1 SALQVWTEDGYT
TRBV20-1 SARGGTGEESPLH
TRBV12-3/TRBV12-4 ASSWGLGDTIY
TRBV7-3 ASSGSRNTGELF
TRBV5-1 ASSFVHRTQPQH
TRBV5-5 ASSYGLYTQY
TRBV5-1 ASTVVIGSSYEQY
TRBV20-1 SARRDSGNTIY
TRBV19 ASSVAGAGNTIY
TRBV7-8 ASSLPGGEQYFGH
TRBV7-4 ASSPTGQMNTESF
TRBV30 AWSSTGQGAEAF
TRBV20-1 SAHRSTEACYT